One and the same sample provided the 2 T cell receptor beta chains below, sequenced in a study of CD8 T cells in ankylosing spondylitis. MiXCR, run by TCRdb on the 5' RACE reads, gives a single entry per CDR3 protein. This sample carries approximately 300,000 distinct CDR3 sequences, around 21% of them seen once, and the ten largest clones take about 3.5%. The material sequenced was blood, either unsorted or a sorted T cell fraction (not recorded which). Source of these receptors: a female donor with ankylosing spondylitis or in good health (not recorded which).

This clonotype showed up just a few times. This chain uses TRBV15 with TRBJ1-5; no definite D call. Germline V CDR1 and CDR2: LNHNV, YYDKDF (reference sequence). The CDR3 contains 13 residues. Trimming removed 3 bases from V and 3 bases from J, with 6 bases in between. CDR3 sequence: CATSSQPNQPQHF. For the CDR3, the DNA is TGTGCCACCAGCAGTCAGCCCAATCAGCCCCAGCATTTT.

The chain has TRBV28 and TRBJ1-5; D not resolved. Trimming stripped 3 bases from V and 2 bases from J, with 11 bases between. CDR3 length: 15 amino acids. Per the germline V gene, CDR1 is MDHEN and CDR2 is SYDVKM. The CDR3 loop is CASSLGPRRNQPQHF. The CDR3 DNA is TGTGCCAGCAGTTTGGGTCCCAGGCGCAATCAGCCCCAGCATTTT.